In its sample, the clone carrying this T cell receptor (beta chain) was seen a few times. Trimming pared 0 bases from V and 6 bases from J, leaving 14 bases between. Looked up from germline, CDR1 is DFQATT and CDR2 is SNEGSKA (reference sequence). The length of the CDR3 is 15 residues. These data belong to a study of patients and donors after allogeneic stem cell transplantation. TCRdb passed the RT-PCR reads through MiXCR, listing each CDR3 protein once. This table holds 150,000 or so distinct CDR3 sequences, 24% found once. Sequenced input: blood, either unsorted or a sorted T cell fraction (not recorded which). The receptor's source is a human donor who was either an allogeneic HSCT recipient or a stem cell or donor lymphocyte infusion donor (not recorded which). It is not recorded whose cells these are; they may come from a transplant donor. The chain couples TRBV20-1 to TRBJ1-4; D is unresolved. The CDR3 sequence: CSARDLRKDDEKLFF. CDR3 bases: TGCAGTGCTAGAGATCTTCGGAAGGATGATGAAAAACTGTTTTTT.